A selection of T cell receptor beta chains follows, all from one sample in a study of CD8+ T cells in alopecia areata. Using immunoSEQ multiplex PCR, the repertoire was profiled, and TCRdb retains in-frame clones only, with some absent. The sample has under 200,000 clones; 60% to 75% are singletons. Specimen: CD4+ T cells sorted from blood, collected at week 24, from a patient treated with tofacitinib. Receptor source: a human donor with alopecia areata. Both conserved end residues are part of each CDR3. The order of the fields is V gene, clone size, D gene, CDR3 length, J gene, CDR3 DNA, CDR3 protein. A D gene is named only where the DNA matches it firmly. Clone size, where shown, is once, few, many, or a class for clones that have expanded.

TRBV15	few	TRBD2	15	TRBJ2-5	TGTGCCACCAGCAGAGCGGGGGGGCTAGGAGAGACCCAGTACTTC	CATSRAGGLGETQYF
TRBV29-1	few	-	12	TRBJ1-5	TGCAGCGTTGGGGCAGGGGTTCCGCCCCAGCATTTT	CSVGAGVPPQHF
TRBV5-1	-	TRBD1	13	TRBJ2-7	TGCGCCAGCAGCTTCGGACAGGGGAACGAGCAGTACTTC	CASSFGQGNEQYF
TRBV29-1	-	-	13	TRBJ1-3	TGCAGCGTTGCCGGACTCTCTGGAAACACCATATATTTT	CSVAGLSGNTIYF
TRBV30	-	TRBD1	14	TRBJ1-2	TGTGCCTGGTCCAGGGACAGGGATAGGAGTGGCTACACCTTC	CAWSRDRDRSGYTF
TRBV7-9	-	TRBD1	15	TRBJ2-5	TGTGCCAGCAGCCCGGGACAGGGGGCTTGGGAGACCCAGTACTTC	CASSPGQGAWETQYF
TRBV27	-	-	15	TRBJ2-6	TGTGCCAGCAGTTTAGGGTTCTCTGGGGCCAACGTCCTGACTTTC	CASSLGFSGANVLTF
TRBV6-6	-	TRBD2	13	TRBJ2-5	TGTGCCACCCAAACGGGGGGGCGTGAGACCCAGTACTTC	CATQTGGRETQYF
TRBV7-2	few	TRBD1	16	TRBJ1-4	TGTGCCAGCAGCGGGACCTTACAGGGGCCTGGGGAAAAACTGTTTTTT	CASSGTLQGPGEKLFF
TRBV7-2	-	-	17	TRBJ1-5	TGTGCCAGCAGCTTAGCGGCCGGGACACCTAGCAATCAGCCCCAGCATTTT	CASSLAAGTPSNQPQHF
TRBV30	-	-	15	TRBJ1-6	TGTGCCTGGAGGGTAAACAGATTACAGTATTCACCCCTCCACTTT	CAWRVNRLQYSPLHF
TRBV29-1	once	-	14	TRBJ1-1	TGCAGCGCCCACCGCCCCAGGGAAGAAACTGAAGCTTTCTTT	CSAHRPREETEAFF
TRBV5-1	-	TRBD1	14	TRBJ1-6	TGCGCCAGCTCGACAGGGGGTTATAATTCACCCCTCCACTTT	CASSTGGYNSPLHF
TRBV6-1	-	-	13	TRBJ1-1	TGTGCCAGCACCTTGAACTGGGACACTGAAGCTTTCTTT	CASTLNWDTEAFF
TRBV29-1	-	TRBD1	13	TRBJ2-7	TGCAGCGTTTCGGGACAGGGGGCAAGGGAGCAGTACTTC	CSVSGQGAREQYF
TRBV2	-	-	10	TRBJ1-4	TGTGCCAGCAGTGGGGGCGCGGTCCTCTTT	CASSGGAVLF
TRBV11-2	-	TRBD2	16	TRBJ2-5	TGTGCCAGCAGCTTAGTCCTTGGGGGAGGGATGGGGACCCAGTACTTC	CASSLVLGGGMGTQYF
TRBV5-6	few	TRBD2	16	TRBJ2-1	TGTGCCAGCACCAAGGGGGTGATAGCGGGGAACAATGAGCAGTTCTTC	CASTKGVIAGNNEQFF
TRBV5-1	-	-	15	TRBJ1-1	TGCGCCAGCAGCCCTGGACAGATAAAGAACACTGAAGCTTTCTTT	CASSPGQIKNTEAFF
TRBV25-1	-	-	13	TRBJ1-1	TGTGCCAGCAGTGAATTAAATTACGGTGAAGCTTTCTTT	CASSELNYGEAFF
TRBV27	-	TRBD1	14	TRBJ1-1	TGTGCCAGCAGTCTGGGACAGGGGGGGACTGAAGCTTTCTTT	CASSLGQGGTEAFF
TRBV19	-	-	13	TRBJ1-2	TGTGCCAGTAGTGCTCGGCAGGGGTATGGCTACACCTTC	CASSARQGYGYTF
TRBV6-6	once	TRBD1	15	TRBJ2-7	TGTGCCAGCAGTCCCGGGACAGTCGCAACCTACGAGCAGTACTTC	CASSPGTVATYEQYF